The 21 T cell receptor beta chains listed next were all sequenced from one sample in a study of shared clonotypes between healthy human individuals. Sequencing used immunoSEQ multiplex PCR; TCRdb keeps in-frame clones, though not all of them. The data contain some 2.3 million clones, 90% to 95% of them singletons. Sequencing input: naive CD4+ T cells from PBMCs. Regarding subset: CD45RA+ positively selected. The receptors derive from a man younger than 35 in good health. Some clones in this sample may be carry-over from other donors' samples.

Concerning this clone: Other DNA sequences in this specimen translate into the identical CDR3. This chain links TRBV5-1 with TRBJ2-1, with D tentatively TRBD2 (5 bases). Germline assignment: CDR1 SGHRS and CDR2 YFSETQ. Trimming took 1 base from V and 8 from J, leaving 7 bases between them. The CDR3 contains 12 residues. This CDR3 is CASSLSGDEQFF. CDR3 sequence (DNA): TGCGCCAGCAGCTTGAGCGGAGATGAGCAGTTCTTC.

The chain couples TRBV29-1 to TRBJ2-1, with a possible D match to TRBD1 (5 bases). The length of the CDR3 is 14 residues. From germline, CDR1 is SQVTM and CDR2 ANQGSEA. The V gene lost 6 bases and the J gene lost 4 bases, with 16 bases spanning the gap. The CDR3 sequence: CSVAQGSGYNEQFF. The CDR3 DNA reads TGCAGCGTCGCCCAGGGTTCAGGTTACAATGAGCAGTTCTTC.

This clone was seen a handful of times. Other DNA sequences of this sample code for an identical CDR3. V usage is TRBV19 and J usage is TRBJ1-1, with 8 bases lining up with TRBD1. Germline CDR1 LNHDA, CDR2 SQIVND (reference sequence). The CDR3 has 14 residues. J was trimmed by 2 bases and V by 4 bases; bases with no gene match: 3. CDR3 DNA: TGTGCCAGTAGTACAGACAGGGGTAACACTGAAGCTTTCTTT. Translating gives CASSTDRGNTEAFF.

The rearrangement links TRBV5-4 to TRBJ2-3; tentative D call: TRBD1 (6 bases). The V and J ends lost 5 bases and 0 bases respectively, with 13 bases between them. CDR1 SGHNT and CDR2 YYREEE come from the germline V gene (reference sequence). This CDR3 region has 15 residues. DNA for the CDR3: TGTGCCAGCAGACTGGACAGCTATAGCACAGATACGCAGTATTTT. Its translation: CASRLDSYSTDTQYF.

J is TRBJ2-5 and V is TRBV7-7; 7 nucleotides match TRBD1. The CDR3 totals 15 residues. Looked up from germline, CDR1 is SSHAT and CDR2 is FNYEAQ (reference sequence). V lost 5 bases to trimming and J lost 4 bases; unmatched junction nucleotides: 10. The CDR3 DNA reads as TGTGCCAGCAGCACCGGGACAGCCCCTCCAGAGACCCAGTACTTC. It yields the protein CASSTGTAPPETQYF.

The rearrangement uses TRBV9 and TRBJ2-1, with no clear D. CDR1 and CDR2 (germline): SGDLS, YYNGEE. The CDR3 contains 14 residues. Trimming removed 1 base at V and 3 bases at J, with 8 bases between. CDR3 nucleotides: TGTGCCAGCAGCGTACCGGACCACTACAATGAGCAGTTCTTC. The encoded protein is CASSVPDHYNEQFF.

CDR3 sequence reads: CASSEFRGVGQPQHF. The CDR3, as DNA: TGTGCCAGCAGTGAATTTCGGGGAGTCGGTCAGCCCCAGCATTTT. The chain has TRBV2 and TRBJ1-5; D is undetermined. CDR3 length: 15 residues. Trimming cost V 2 bases and J 6 bases, with 14 bases left between them. The germline V gene has CDR1 SNHLY and CDR2 FYNNEI.

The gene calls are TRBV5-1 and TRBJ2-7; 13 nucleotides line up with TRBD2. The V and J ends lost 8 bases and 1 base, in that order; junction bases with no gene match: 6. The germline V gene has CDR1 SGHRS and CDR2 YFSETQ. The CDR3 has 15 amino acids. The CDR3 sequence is CASKGLAGRSYEQYF. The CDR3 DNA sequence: TGCGCCAGTAAGGGACTAGCGGGGCGTTCCTACGAGCAGTACTTC.

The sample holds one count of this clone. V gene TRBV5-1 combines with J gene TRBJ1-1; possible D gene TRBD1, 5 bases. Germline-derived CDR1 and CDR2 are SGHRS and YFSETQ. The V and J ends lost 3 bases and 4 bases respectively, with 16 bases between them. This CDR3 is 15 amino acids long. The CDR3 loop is CASSWDLGWGTEAFF. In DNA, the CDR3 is TGCGCCAGCAGCTGGGACCTCGGCTGGGGCACTGAAGCTTTCTTT.

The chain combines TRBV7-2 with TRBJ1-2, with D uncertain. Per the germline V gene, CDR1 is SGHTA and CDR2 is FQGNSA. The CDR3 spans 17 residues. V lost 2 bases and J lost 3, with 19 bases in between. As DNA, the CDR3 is TGTGCCAGCAGCTTAAGAAGGGTTTCGAACGTCGACTATGGCTACACCTTC. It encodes CASSLRRVSNVDYGYTF.

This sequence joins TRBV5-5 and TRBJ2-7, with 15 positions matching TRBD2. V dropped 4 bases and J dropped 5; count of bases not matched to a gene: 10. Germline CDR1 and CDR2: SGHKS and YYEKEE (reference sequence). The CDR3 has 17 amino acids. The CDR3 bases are TGTGCCAGCAGCGGACTAGCGGGAGGGCCTTGGGAACACGAGCAGTACTTC. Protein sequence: CASSGLAGGPWEHEQYF.

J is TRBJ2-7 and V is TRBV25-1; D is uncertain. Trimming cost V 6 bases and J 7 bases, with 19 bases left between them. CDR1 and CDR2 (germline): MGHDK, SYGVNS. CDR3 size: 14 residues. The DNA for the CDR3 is TGTGCCAGCAGCACTTCCGGTAGGTTCGAGGAGCAGTACTTC. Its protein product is CASSTSGRFEEQYF.

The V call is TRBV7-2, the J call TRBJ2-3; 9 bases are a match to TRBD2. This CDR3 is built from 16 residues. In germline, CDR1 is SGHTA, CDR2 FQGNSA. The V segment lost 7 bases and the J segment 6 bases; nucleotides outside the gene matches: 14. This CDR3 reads CASNKGSGRAADTQYF. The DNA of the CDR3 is TGTGCCAGCAACAAAGGTAGCGGGAGAGCGGCGGATACGCAGTATTTT.

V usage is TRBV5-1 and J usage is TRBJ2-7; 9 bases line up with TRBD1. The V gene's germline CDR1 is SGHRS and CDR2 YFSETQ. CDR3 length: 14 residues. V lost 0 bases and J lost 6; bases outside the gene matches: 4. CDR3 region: CASSLEGTGSEQYF. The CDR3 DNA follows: TGCGCCAGCAGCTTGGAGGGGACAGGGTCCGAGCAGTACTTC.

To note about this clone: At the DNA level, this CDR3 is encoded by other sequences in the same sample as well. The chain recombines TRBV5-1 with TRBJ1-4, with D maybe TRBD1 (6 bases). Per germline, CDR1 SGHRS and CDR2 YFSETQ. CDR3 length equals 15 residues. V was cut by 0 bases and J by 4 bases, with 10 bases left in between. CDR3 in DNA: TGCGCCAGCAGCTTGGGGGGGCAGCGTAATGAAAAACTGTTTTTT. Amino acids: CASSLGGQRNEKLFF.

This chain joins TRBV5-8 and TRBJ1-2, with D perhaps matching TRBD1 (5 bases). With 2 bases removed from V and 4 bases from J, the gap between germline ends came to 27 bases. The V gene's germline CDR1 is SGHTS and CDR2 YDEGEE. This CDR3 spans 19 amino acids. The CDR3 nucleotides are TGTGCCAGCAGCTTCGATGGAGTGGGAGTCGGGGGAATGGGCTATGGCTACACCTTC. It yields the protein CASSFDGVGVGGMGYGYTF.

The CDR3 protein is CASSEAGLAGELFF. The CDR3 DNA reads as TGTGCCAGCAGTGAAGCGGGGCTCGCCGGGGAGCTGTTTTTT. This chain joins TRBV25-1 and TRBJ2-2, with a possible D match to TRBD2 (6 bases). Per germline, CDR1 MGHDK and CDR2 SYGVNS. The ends were cut back, 2 bases at V and 6 bases at J, with 10 bases in the middle. The CDR3 length is 14 residues. The full variable domain, its missing parts supplied by reference TRBV25-1 and TRBJ2-2, is EADIYQTPRYLVIGTGKKITLECSQTMGHDKMYWYQQDPGMELHLIHYSYGVNSTEKGDLSSESTVSRIRTEHFPLTLESARPSHTSQYLCASSEAGLAGELFFGEGSRLTVL.

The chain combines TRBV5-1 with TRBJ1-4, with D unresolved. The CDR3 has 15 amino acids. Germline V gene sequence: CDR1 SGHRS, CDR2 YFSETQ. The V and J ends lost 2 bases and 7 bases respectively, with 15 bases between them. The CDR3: CASSLAERAGEKLFF. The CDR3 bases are TGCGCCAGCAGCTTAGCGGAAAGGGCGGGTGAAAAACTGTTTTTT.

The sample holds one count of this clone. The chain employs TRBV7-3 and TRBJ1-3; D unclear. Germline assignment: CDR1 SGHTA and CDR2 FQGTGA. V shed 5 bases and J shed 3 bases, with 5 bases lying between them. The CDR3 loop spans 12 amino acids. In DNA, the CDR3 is TGTGCCAGCAGCGCGAATGGAAACACCATATATTTT. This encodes CASSANGNTIYF.

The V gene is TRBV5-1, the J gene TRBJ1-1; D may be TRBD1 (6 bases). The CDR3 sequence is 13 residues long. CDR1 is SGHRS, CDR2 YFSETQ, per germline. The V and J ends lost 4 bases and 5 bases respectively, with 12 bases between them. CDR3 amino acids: CASSDGGGTEAFF. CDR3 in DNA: TGCGCCAGCAGCGACGGAGGGGGGACTGAAGCTTTCTTT.

CDR3 amino acids: CSATGWAQETQYF. The DNA of the CDR3 is TGCAGCGCGACAGGGTGGGCCCAAGAGACCCAGTACTTC. The rearrangement uses TRBV29-1 and TRBJ2-5, with 7 nucleotides matching TRBD1. Germline CDR1 and CDR2: SQVTM and ANQGSEA. Losses at the gene ends were 7 bases for V and 1 base for J; bases not matched to a gene: 6. This CDR3 is 13 amino acids long.